The 10 T cell receptor beta chains presented below share a single source sample, sequenced in a study of T-cell memory formation after mild COVID-19. Using its own MiXCR run on the 5' RACE reads, TCRdb lists one record per CDR3 protein. The repertoire holds 5,000 or so distinct CDR3 sequences, with roughly 44% as singletons. Sequencing input: PBMCs or a T cell subset sorted from them (not recorded which). The receptors were gathered from an adult who had mild COVID-19 (a few samples of this study predate the infection). Cell type and time point are not known.

By sample fraction, this clonotype is medium-sized. This chain connects TRBV19 to TRBJ2-1; D is possibly TRBD1 or TRBD2 (5 bases each). Germline V gives CDR1 LNHDA, CDR2 SQIVND (reference sequence). V lost 10 bases and J lost 4, with 14 bases in between. The CDR3 totals 13 residues. This CDR3 reads CANTGTTYNEQFF. DNA for the CDR3: TGTGCCAATACCGGGACCACGTACAATGAGCAGTTCTTC.

The chain has TRBV27 and TRBJ2-3, with D maybe TRBD2 (6 bases). The CDR3 contains 18 residues. The V gene's germline CDR1 is MNHEY and CDR2 SMNVEV (reference sequence). Trimming removed 5 bases from V and 0 bases from J, with 21 bases in between. The CDR3 sequence: CASSLFSAGTASTDTQYF. CDR3 bases: TGTGCCAGCAGTCTATTCAGTGCGGGGACCGCTAGCACAGATACGCAGTATTTT.

V usage is TRBV3-1 and J usage is TRBJ2-1; the D gene could be TRBD1 or TRBD2 (6 bases each). The CDR3 is 14 amino acids. Trimming removed 0 bases from V and 15 bases from J, with 18 bases in between. CDR1 and CDR2 (germline): LGHDT, YNNKEL (reference sequence). The CDR3 here is CASSQDSSGGPVFF. The CDR3 DNA reads as TGTGCCAGCAGCCAAGACTCTTCCGGGGGCCCGGTGTTCTTC.

By its share, this clonotype is medium-sized (0.01 to 0.1%). The chain has TRBV7-3 and TRBJ2-1; D possibly corresponds to TRBD2 (7 bases). Trimming took 5 bases from V and 2 from J, leaving 13 bases between them. Germline CDR1 is SGHTA and CDR2 is FQGTGA. CDR3 length: 15 residues. The CDR3 reads CASSPTGGPYNEQFF. DNA of the CDR3: TGTGCCAGCAGCCCCACGGGGGGCCCCTACAATGAGCAGTTCTTC.

The V call is TRBV5-1, the J call TRBJ2-5, with 13 bases that match TRBD2. The CDR3 totals 18 residues. The V and J ends lost 4 bases and 4 bases, in that order; junction bases with no gene match: 13. Germline CDR1 and CDR2: SGHRS and YFSETQ. Here the CDR3 DNA reads TGCGCCAGCAGCCGGACCGGGACTAGCGGGGTTTTCGTAGAGACCCAGTACTTC. This gives the protein CASSRTGTSGVFVETQYF.

By sample share, this clonotype is medium-sized. The CDR3 nucleotides are TGCGCCACCTCCCCCCGACTGTTCAATCAGCCCCAGCATTTT. Its protein is CATSPRLFNQPQHF. V is TRBV10-2 and J is TRBJ1-5, with D unresolved. CDR3 length: 14 amino acids. CDR1 is WSHSY and CDR2 is SAAADI in the germline V gene. The ends were cut back, 10 bases at V and 3 bases at J, with 16 bases in the middle.

This chain connects TRBV5-1 to TRBJ1-1, with D tentatively TRBD1 (5 bases). Trimming stripped 0 bases from V and 1 base from J, with 7 bases between. Germline CDR1 and CDR2: SGHRS and YFSETQ. The CDR3 length is 14 residues. CDR3 sequence reads: CASSLVGGNTEAFF. In DNA, the CDR3 is TGCGCCAGCAGCTTGGTTGGGGGGAACACTGAAGCTTTCTTT.

The genes are TRBV6-5 and TRBJ1-2; tentatively, D is TRBD1 (5 bases). Germline V gene sequence: CDR1 MNHEY, CDR2 SVGAGI. The CDR3 loop spans 12 amino acids. Trimming took 2 bases from V and 10 from J, leaving 11 bases between them. CDR3: CASSYAGTDYTF. For the CDR3, the DNA is TGTGCCAGCAGTTACGCCGGGACTGACTACACCTTC.

This clonotype is medium-sized within its sample. The CDR3 protein is CASSYAGGSYNEQFF. CDR3 bases: TGTGCCAGCAGTTATGCGGGGGGGTCCTACAATGAGCAGTTCTTC. V and J are TRBV6-6 and TRBJ2-1, with 9 positions matching TRBD2. CDR1 and CDR2 from the germline V gene are MNHNY and SVGAGI (reference sequence). V trimming: 3 bases; J trimming: 1 base; junction bases outside the gene matches: 1. This CDR3 comprises 15 residues.

The chain links TRBV4-3 to TRBJ2-5; 12 bases are a match to TRBD2. Germline CDR1 LGHNA, CDR2 YSLEER. V shed 1 base and J 2 bases; nucleotides not matched to a gene: 5. This CDR3 has 17 amino acids. The DNA for the CDR3 is TGCGCCAGCAGCCAAGGGGCCGGACTAGCGGGGCAAGAGACCCAGTACTTC. It specifies CASSQGAGLAGQETQYF.